This T cell receptor (beta chain) emerged from a study of cytomegalovirus exposure and HLA in healthy donors. Turning to the study itself: Within an early data release were about 85 million unique TCRs drawn from HLA-typed donors.

Vbeta (60) and Jbeta (13) primers were used in the PCR. The table came from immunoSEQ multiplex PCR; TCRdb's copy has only in-frame clones and leaves some out. The table has tens of thousands of clones, around 85% seen once. The CDR3 has 16 amino acids. Trimming removed 2 bases from V and 3 bases from J; junction bases left unmatched: 3. From germline, CDR1 is KGHSH and CDR2 LQKENI. Sequencing was done on a sample of PBMCs. The TCR sequence derives from a woman in her thirties in good health and CMV-seronegative. V usage is TRBV18 and J usage is TRBJ1-5, with 11 bases that match TRBD1. The CDR3: CASSPLGQGDNQPQHF. The CDR3 bases are TGTGCCAGCTCACCATTGGGACAGGGGGACAATCAGCCCCAGCATTTT.